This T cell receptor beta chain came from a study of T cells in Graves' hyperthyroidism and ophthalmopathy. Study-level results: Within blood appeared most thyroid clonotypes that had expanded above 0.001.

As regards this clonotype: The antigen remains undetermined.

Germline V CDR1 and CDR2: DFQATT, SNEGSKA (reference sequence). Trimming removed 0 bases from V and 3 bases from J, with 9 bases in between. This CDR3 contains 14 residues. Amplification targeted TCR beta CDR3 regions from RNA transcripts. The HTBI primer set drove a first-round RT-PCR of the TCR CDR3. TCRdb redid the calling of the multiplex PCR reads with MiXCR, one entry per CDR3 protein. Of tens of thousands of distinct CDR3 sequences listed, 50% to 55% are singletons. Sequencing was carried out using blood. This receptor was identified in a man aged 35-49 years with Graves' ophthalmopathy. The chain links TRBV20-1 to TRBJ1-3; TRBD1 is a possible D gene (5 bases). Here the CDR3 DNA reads TGCAGTGCTAGAGATAGACAGAATGGAAACACCATATATTTT. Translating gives CSARDRQNGNTIYF.